Sequencing of this TCR beta chain was carried out in a study of T cell changes during pregnancy in multiple sclerosis. The assay was immunoSEQ multiplex PCR, and TCRdb's table has in-frame clones only and misses some. The data contain approximately 100,000 clones, approximately 90% of them singletons. This clone was recorded once. The clonotype originates from a female donor with multiple sclerosis, enrolled in a pregnancy study. The source was peripheral blood, collected after pregnancy.

This CDR3 is CATGVGVSYTF. The CDR3 DNA follows: TGTGCCACCGGGGTAGGAGTCTCCTACACCTTC. The genes are TRBV6-6 and TRBJ1-2; no clear D gene. Trimming removed 10 bases at V and 10 bases at J, with 16 bases between. The germline V gene encodes CDR1 MNHNY and CDR2 SVGAGI (reference sequence). This CDR3 is built from 11 residues.